Presented here are 4 T cell receptor beta chains from one specimen sequenced in a study of shared clonotypes between healthy human individuals. This table comes from immunoSEQ multiplex PCR, and its TCRdb copy is limited to in-frame clones, with some not included. The sample includes 2 million to 3 million clones, 90% to 95% of them seen just once. Specimen: naive CD4+ T cells from PBMCs. This sample's subset: CD45RA+ positively selected. Receptors were obtained from a man in his late teens or twenties in good health. Some clones in this sample may be carry-over from other donors' samples.

The chain uses TRBV6-5 and TRBJ1-1, with TRBD1 matching 7 bases. CDR1 is MNHEY and CDR2 is SVGAGI in the germline V gene. V shed 6 bases, J shed 11 bases, and the junction held 9 bases outside the gene matches. CDR3 length equals 12 residues. CDR3 nucleotides: TGTGCCAGCAGCCCCCAAGGGGGCAGCGCTTTCTTT. Translated, it gives CASSPQGGSAFF.

The chain joins TRBV28 to TRBJ2-7; D not certain. Germline V lookup: CDR1 MDHEN, CDR2 SYDVKM. The V gene lost 6 bases and the J gene lost 5 bases, with 17 bases spanning the gap. CDR3 length equals 14 residues. CDR3 sequence reads: CASSLIVGFDEQYF. CDR3 in DNA: TGTGCCAGCAGCTTAATCGTCGGTTTCGACGAGCAGTACTTC.

V usage is TRBV4-3 and J usage is TRBJ2-6; 11 positions agree with TRBD1. The CDR3 has 17 residues. The ends lost 4 bases at V and 0 bases at J; junction bases unmatched: 2. CDR1 is LGHNA and CDR2 is YSLEER in the germline V gene. CDR3 DNA: TGCGCCAGCAGCCGAGGACAGGGGGCCTCTGGGGCCAACGTCCTGACTTTC. This codes for CASSRGQGASGANVLTF.

This clone occurred once. The gene calls are TRBV5-6 and TRBJ1-5; D may be TRBD1 (5 bases). This CDR3 region has 16 residues. Germline CDR1 reads SGHDT; CDR2 reads YYEEEE. V lost 0 bases and J lost 4, with 14 bases in between. The CDR3 sequence: CASSLGWGRVNQPQHF. CDR3 nucleotides: TGTGCCAGCAGCTTGGGGTGGGGCAGGGTTAATCAGCCCCAGCATTTT. Full variable domain (rest looked up from reference TRBV5-6 and TRBJ1-5): DAGVTQSPTHLIKTRGQQVTLRCSPKSGHDTVSWYQQALGQGPQFIFQYYEEEERQRGNFPDRFSGHQFPNYSSELNVNALLLGDSALYLCASSLGWGRVNQPQHFGDGTRLSIL.